Following are 15 T cell receptor beta chains from one sample sequenced in a study of blood T cell repertoires in COVID-19. The data were produced by immunoSEQ multiplex PCR, yet TCRdb's version contains in-frame clones alone and is incomplete. The sample has approximately 170,000 clones; around 86% are singletons. Material: peripheral blood. The origin of the receptors is a woman aged 70-85 years with COVID-19, enrolled during active disease.

This clone has ten or more counts. V gene TRBV24-1 combines with J gene TRBJ1-2; 9 nucleotides match TRBD1. The CDR3 is made up of 15 amino acids. CDR1 is KGHDR, CDR2 SFDVKD, per germline. The V and J ends lost 3 bases and 5 bases, in that order; junction bases with no gene match: 6. CDR3 DNA sequence: TGTGCCACCAGTGATCCCGGGACAGGGAGTTATGGCTACACCTTC. Translating gives CATSDPGTGSYGYTF.

The chain joins TRBV29-1 to TRBJ2-7, with TRBD1 identical over 7 bases. J lost 3 bases, V lost 4 bases, and 6 bases had no gene match. This CDR3 has 13 amino acids. CDR1 SQVTM and CDR2 ANQGSEA come from the germline V gene. CDR3 bases: TGCAGCGTTGGCTTCGGACAGGTCTACGAGCAGTACTTC. It translates to CSVGFGQVYEQYF.

J is TRBJ2-3 and V is TRBV2; the D is unclear. This CDR3 contains 14 residues. The germline gives CDR1 SNHLY, CDR2 FYNNEI. Between the trimmed V and J ends, which lost 3 bases and 0 bases, there was a span of 7 bases. The CDR3 here is CASSDYSSTDTQYF. In nucleotides, the CDR3 is TGTGCCAGCAGTGATTATAGTAGCACAGATACGCAGTATTTT.

J is TRBJ2-2 and V is TRBV27, with 8 bases identical to TRBD2. V gave up 5 bases and J gave up 1 base; unmatched junction bases: 6. CDR3 length: 16 residues. Germline CDR1 reads MNHEY; CDR2 reads SMNVEV (reference sequence). The CDR3 is CASSPRTSLNTGELFF. Written as DNA, the CDR3 is TGTGCCAGCAGTCCCCGGACTAGCTTGAACACCGGGGAGCTGTTTTTT.

The gene calls are TRBV28 and TRBJ2-3; 10 nucleotides match TRBD2. V was clipped by 8 bases and J by 4 bases; unmatched bases: 3. Germline values: CDR1 MDHEN, CDR2 SYDVKM. The CDR3 spans 13 residues. The CDR3: CASGGLAPDTQYF. As DNA, the CDR3 is TGTGCCAGCGGGGGACTAGCGCCAGATACGCAGTATTTT. Full variable domain (rest looked up from reference TRBV28 and TRBJ2-3): DVKVTQSSRYLVKRTGEKVFLECVQDMDHENMFWYRQDPGLGLRLIYFSYDVKMKEKGDIPEGYSVSREKKERFSLILESASTNQTSMYLCASGGLAPDTQYFGPGTRLTVL.

This rearrangement joins TRBV3-1 (or the pseudogene TRBV3-2) to TRBJ2-3; 9 nucleotides align to TRBD2. The V and J ends lost 3 bases and 5 bases, in that order; junction bases with no gene match: 12. The CDR3 contains 17 residues. Germline CDR1 and CDR2: LGHDT and YNNKEL (reference sequence). The CDR3 DNA reads TGTGCCAGCAGCCATGAGGGCGGGAGGGCCCGGAGAGATACGCAGTATTTT. It encodes CASSHEGGRARRDTQYF.

V gene TRBV2 combines with J gene TRBJ1-5, with D perhaps matching TRBD1 (5 bases). In germline, CDR1 is SNHLY, CDR2 FYNNEI. The ends were cut back, 6 bases at V and 0 bases at J, with 12 bases in the middle. This CDR3 has 15 residues. The CDR3 loop is CASRAGQNSNQPQHF. In DNA, the CDR3 is TGTGCCAGCAGAGCAGGACAAAATAGCAATCAGCCCCAGCATTTT.

J is TRBJ2-7 and V is TRBV27; TRBD2 is a possible D gene (5 bases). There are 12 residues in the CDR3. Per the germline V gene, CDR1 is MNHEY and CDR2 is SMNVEV (reference sequence). V was pared by 4 bases and J by 1 base, with 5 bases between. CDR3 DNA: TGTGCCAGCAGTTCGGGGTCCTACGAGCAGTACTTC. Translating it yields CASSSGSYEQYF.

The V and J genes are TRBV6-5 and TRBJ1-2; D unclear. Germline V gives CDR1 MNHEY, CDR2 SVGAGI. V lost 7 bases to trimming and J lost 5 bases, with 14 bases between them. The CDR3 is 13 residues long. The CDR3 nucleotides are TGTGCCAGCACCTTAACTAGGGAATATGGCTACACCTTC. Translating it yields CASTLTREYGYTF.

In this sample, this clone turned up once. The chain combines TRBV19 with TRBJ1-6; TRBD1 matches 7 bases. V lost 9 bases to trimming and J lost 0 bases; unmatched junction nucleotides: 5. The CDR3 sequence is 15 residues long. Germline loops: CDR1 LNHDA, CDR2 SQIVND (reference sequence). CDR3 residues: CASWDSRSYNSPLHF. CDR3 bases: TGTGCCAGCTGGGACAGCCGCTCCTATAATTCACCCCTCCACTTT. Full variable domain (outside the CDR3, taken from reference TRBV19 and TRBJ1-6): DGGITQSPKYLFRKEGQNVTLSCEQNLNHDAMYWYRQDPGQGLRLIYYSQIVNDFQKGDIAEGYSVSREKKESFPLTVTSAQKNPTAFYLCASWDSRSYNSPLHFGNGTRLTVT.

The chain has TRBV29-1 and TRBJ2-3; 9 bases are shared with TRBD2. Trimming at V came to 2 bases and at J to 4 bases, leaving 4 bases not matched to a gene. Germline V CDR1 and CDR2: SQVTM, ANQGSEA. This CDR3 has 14 residues. The chain's CDR3 is CSVEKAGGPDTQYF. Here the CDR3 DNA reads TGCAGCGTTGAAAAAGCGGGAGGCCCAGATACGCAGTATTTT.

The V and J genes are TRBV10-3 and TRBJ2-3, with 7 bases lining up with TRBD2. V was pared by 0 bases and J by 2 bases, with 5 bases of the junction left unmatched. CDR1 is ENHRY and CDR2 is SYGVKD in the germline V gene. The CDR3 covers 16 residues. The CDR3 loop reads CAISESGREHTDTQYF. As DNA, the CDR3 is TGTGCCATCAGTGAGTCGGGGAGGGAACACACAGATACGCAGTATTTT.

The V gene is TRBV28, the J gene TRBJ2-7; 8 nucleotides agree with TRBD2. V lost 10 bases and J lost 2; bases outside the gene matches: 13. The CDR3 consists of 15 residues. Per germline, CDR1 MDHEN and CDR2 SYDVKM. The CDR3 protein is CATFPGGALAYEQYF. The CDR3 DNA follows: TGTGCCACTTTCCCGGGGGGGGCACTCGCCTACGAGCAGTACTTC.

The gene calls are TRBV28 and TRBJ2-5, with 12 bases lining up with TRBD2. Germline V gene data show CDR1 as MDHEN and CDR2 as SYDVKM. V trimming: 6 bases; J trimming: 5 bases; junction bases outside the gene matches: 7. The CDR3 is 15 residues long. CDR3 in amino acids: CASSLAGGPDETQYF. The CDR3 DNA reads as TGTGCCAGCAGCCTAGCGGGAGGGCCCGACGAGACCCAGTACTTC.

The chain recombines TRBV10-2 with TRBJ1-2; tentative D call: TRBD1 (6 bases). Germline V gene sequence: CDR1 WSHSY, CDR2 SAAADI. V lost 0 bases and J 8 bases, leaving 13 bases between the germline ends. The CDR3 spans 14 residues. The CDR3 is CASSESWGGQGYTF. Here the CDR3 DNA reads TGCGCCAGCAGTGAGTCCTGGGGGGGGCAAGGCTACACCTTC.